This TCR beta chain was sequenced in a study of blood T cell repertoires in COVID-19. V gave up 6 bases and J gave up 8 bases, with 19 bases separating them. The length of the CDR3 is 14 residues. Germline V gene lookup returns CDR1 SQVTM and CDR2 ANQGSEA. The protocol was immunoSEQ multiplex PCR, while the TCRdb copy is restricted to in-frame clones and leaves out a portion. Here the sample spans about 250,000 clones, 80% to 90% being singletons. The material sequenced was PBMCs or T cells enriched from blood (not recorded which). This receptor was identified in a woman between 18 and 29 years old who had recovered from COVID-19. The V and J genes are TRBV29-1 and TRBJ1-4, with unresolved D. CDR3 sequence reads: CSVLSADKEEKLFF. DNA of the CDR3: TGCAGCGTCCTTAGCGCCGACAAAGAAGAAAAACTGTTTTTT.